The 6 T cell receptor beta chains below come from one sample, sequenced in a study of blood T cells in healthy people across ages. The second PCR ran about 6 to 12 cycles with a sample-barcoded 5' primer and J-beta primers. A single record per CDR3 protein comes from TCRdb applying MiXCR to the 5' RACE reads. The sample consists of around 1,000,000 distinct CDR3 sequences, 35% to 40% of them appearing once. What was sequenced was blood. The receptors shown here come from a young man in good health.

This clonotype was counted a few times. This chain connects TRBV15 to TRBJ1-1; no reliable D call. The CDR3 consists of 12 residues. Germline loops: CDR1 LNHNV, CDR2 YYDKDF (reference sequence). Trimming stripped 4 bases from V and 3 bases from J, with 6 bases between. The CDR3 sequence: CATSKIDTEAFF. As DNA, the CDR3 is TGTGCCACCAGCAAAATAGACACTGAAGCTTTCTTT.

The chain uses TRBV4-1 and TRBJ1-2; no firm D call. The CDR3 sequence is 14 residues long. Germline assignment: CDR1 MGHRA and CDR2 YSYEKL. The germline V and J ends were trimmed by 4 bases and 7 bases, with 16 bases remaining between them. The CDR3: CASSPEEAAGGYTF. The CDR3 nucleotides read TGCGCCAGCAGCCCCGAGGAGGCCGCGGGTGGCTACACCTTC.

The V and J genes are TRBV29-1 and TRBJ2-3; 8 bases agree with TRBD1. The junction had 8 bases not matched to a gene; V was cut back by 1 base and J by 5 bases. Germline values: CDR1 SQVTM, CDR2 ANQGSEA. CDR3 length equals 15 residues. The CDR3 protein is CSVEVGQGARDTQYF. CDR3 DNA: TGCAGCGTTGAAGTCGGCCAGGGGGCCAGAGATACGCAGTATTTT.

The genes are TRBV12-3 or TRBV12-4 and TRBJ2-7; tentatively, D is TRBD1 (6 bases). V lost 6 bases, J lost 4 bases, and 13 bases lay in between. CDR3 length equals 13 residues. Here the CDR3 DNA reads TGTGCCAGCAGCTACAGGGTGCAGTACGAGCAGTACTTC. It translates to CASSYRVQYEQYF.

The genes are TRBV5-6 and TRBJ2-3, with D possibly matching TRBD2 (5 bases). The germline V gene has CDR1 SGHDT and CDR2 YYEEEE. This CDR3 contains 20 residues. The V gene lost 4 bases and the J gene lost 0 bases, with 27 bases spanning the gap. The CDR3 region is CASSLMRSDGGIISTDTQYF. For the CDR3, the DNA is TGTGCCAGCAGCCTAATGAGGTCGGACGGAGGAATAATTAGCACAGATACGCAGTATTTT.

This clonotype was counted between two and nine times. The genes are TRBV3-1 and TRBJ1-5; weak D call: TRBD1 (5 bases). The CDR3 loop spans 13 amino acids. The germline V gene has CDR1 LGHDT and CDR2 YNNKEL (reference sequence). V lost 3 bases, J lost 7 bases, and 10 bases lay in between. Here the CDR3 DNA reads TGTGCCAGCAGCCAGGGGCGCCGGCAGCCCCAGCATTTT. Translated: CASSQGRRQPQHF.